Shown below are 7 T cell receptor beta chains from a single sample sequenced in a study of CD8+CD57+ T cells in acquired aplastic anemia. Template material for TCR beta VDJ and CDR3 profiling consisted of genomic DNA. Via MiXCR, TCRdb re-called the reads, giving one row per CDR3 protein. The sample has a few hundred thousand distinct CDR3 sequences; around 68% are singletons. Sequencing input: sorted CD4+, CD8+, or CD8+CD57+ T cells (not recorded which) from PBMCs. All receptors come from a human donor in good health, serving as a control.

Comments on this clonotype: The junction departs from germline at one end; a sequencing error may be responsible. This sequence joins TRBV5-1 and TRBJ2-6, with TRBD1 matching 9 bases. Per the germline V gene, CDR1 is SGHRS and CDR2 is YFSETQ. This CDR3 has 19 amino acids. The CDR3 loop reads CASSFTGTGWPSEANVLTF. DNA for the CDR3: TGCGCCAGCAGCTTTACCGGGACAGGGTGGCCCTCTGAGGCCAACGTCCTGACTTTC.

This clonotype was observed many times. The chain links TRBV6-6 to TRBJ2-6; 8 nucleotides line up with TRBD1. V dropped 7 bases and J dropped 1; count of bases not matched to a gene: 6. The CDR3 is made up of 16 amino acids. Germline V lookup: CDR1 MNHNY, CDR2 SVGAGI (reference sequence). DNA of the CDR3: TGTGCCAGCACGACGGACAGGGCGTCTGGGGCCAACGTCCTGACTTTC. The encoded protein is CASTTDRASGANVLTF.

A few counts support this clonotype. This chain joins TRBV7-2 and TRBJ2-2, with a tentative D call TRBD1 (7 bases). There are 15 residues in the CDR3. The germline CDR1 and CDR2 sequences are SGHTA and FQGNSA. V lost 4 bases to trimming and J lost 4 bases, with 13 bases between them. CDR3 residues: CASSSQGGITGELFF. The DNA for the CDR3 is TGTGCCAGCAGCTCCCAGGGGGGTATCACCGGGGAGCTGTTTTTT.

V is TRBV5-4 and J is TRBJ1-6; D is ambiguous. Germline CDR1 is SGHNT and CDR2 is YYREEE (reference sequence). The CDR3 consists of 12 residues. With 1 base removed from V and 11 bases from J, the gap between germline ends came to 7 bases. This CDR3 is CASSLTNAPLHF. As DNA, the CDR3 is TGTGCCAGCAGCTTGACTAACGCACCCCTCCACTTT.

With regard to this clonotype: Relative to the germline gene, one junction end is altered; a read error may explain this. The chain is built from TRBV19 and TRBJ2-1; TRBD1 is a possible D gene (6 bases). The germline V gene encodes CDR1 LNHDA and CDR2 SQIVND (reference sequence). CDR3 length: 16 residues. CDR3 protein: CSSSIRTASSYDEHFF. CDR3 DNA: TGCAGTAGTAGTATACGGACAGCAAGCTCCTACGATGAGCACTTCTTC.

This clonotype was counted many times. This rearrangement joins TRBV7-2 to TRBJ2-2; tentatively, D is TRBD1 (5 bases). The CDR3 consists of 17 residues. CDR1 is SGHTA and CDR2 is FQGNSA in the germline V gene. Trimming shortened V by 6 bases and J by 3 bases, and 20 bases separated the two germline ends. CDR3 in amino acids: CASRSPDRDRDTGELFF. CDR3 bases: TGTGCCAGCAGGTCCCCAGATCGTGACAGAGACACCGGGGAGCTGTTTTTT.

This clonotype showed up many times. The rearrangement joins TRBV15 to TRBJ2-1; unclear D gene. CDR3 length: 15 amino acids. Germline V lookup: CDR1 LNHNV, CDR2 YYDKDF (reference sequence). V lost 0 bases to trimming and J lost 9 bases, with 15 bases between them. In DNA, the CDR3 is TGTGCCACCAGCAGAGATGATACTTGGAGTAGTGAGCAGTTCTTC. Its protein is CATSRDDTWSSEQFF. The full variable domain, rest sourced from reference TRBV15 and TRBJ2-1, is DAMVIQNPRYQVTQFGKPVTLSCSQTLNHNVMYWYQQKSSQAPKLLFHYYDKDFNNEADTPDNFQSRRPNTSFCFLDIRSPGLGDTAMYLCATSRDDTWSSEQFFGPGTRLTVL.